This is a list of T cell receptor beta chains from one sample in a study of blood T cell repertoires in COVID-19. The method was immunoSEQ multiplex PCR; TCRdb's version includes in-frame clones alone and lacks a portion of them. The table lists around 60,000 clones, over 75% of them singletons. Sequencing used peripheral blood. All receptors come from a human donor in a cohort sampled during active COVID-19. Each CDR3 is given with its conserved first and last residue. Fields, in order: D gene, clone size, J gene, V gene, CDR3 protein, CDR3 DNA. A D gene is named only where the DNA matches it firmly. Clone size is given for some rows only: seen once, a few or many times, or a class if the clone is expanded.

. . TRBJ1-3 TRBV10-3 CAISENGAARSGNTIYF TGTGCCATCAGTGAGAATGGAGCAGCGCGCTCTGGAAACACCATATATTTT
TRBD1 . TRBJ2-7 TRBV7-7 CASSLRQGSPYEQYF TGTGCTAGCAGCTTGAGACAGGGATCTCCCTACGAGCAGTACTTC
. . TRBJ2-1 TRBV5-1 CASRGGASSYNEQFF TGCGCCAGCAGGGGCGGGGCGAGCTCCTACAATGAGCAGTTCTTC
TRBD1 . TRBJ1-2 TRBV9 CASSTGTGGISAHGYTF TGTGCCAGCAGCACCGGGACAGGGGGCATCTCGGCACATGGCTACACCTTC
TRBD2 . TRBJ2-3 TRBV5-1 CASSLSTLSGDTDTQYF TGCGCCAGCAGCTTGTCGACTTTGAGCGGGGATACAGATACGCAGTATTTT
. . TRBJ2-2 TRBV4-2 CASSQVPGPGPYLGRGAVF TGTGCCAGCAGCCAAGTCCCGGGACCGGGCCCCTACCTCGGGCGGGGAGCTGTTTTT
TRBD1 . TRBJ1-1 TRBV27 CASRTGKNTEAFF TGTGCCAGCAGGACAGGGAAAAACACTGAAGCTTTCTTT
. . TRBJ1-1 TRBV5-5 CASSFDLAGLYTEAFF TGTGCCAGCAGCTTTGATTTAGCGGGTCTTTACACTGAAGCTTTCTTT
. . TRBJ2-2 TRBV11-2 CASSLIIGLTHPGELFF TGTGCCAGCAGCTTAATAATAGGACTAACCCACCCCGGGGAGCTGTTTTTT
. . TRBJ1-1 TRBV5-6 CASSRPTVRNTEAFF TGTGCCAGCAGCCGGCCTACAGTGAGGAACACTGAAGCTTTCTTT
TRBD1 . TRBJ2-7 TRBV6-6 CASSYPDRARYEQYF TGTGCCAGCAGTTACCCGGACAGGGCACGCTACGAGCAGTACTTC
. . TRBJ2-7 TRBV6-5 CASSYSLRAPYPEQYF TGTGCCAGCAGTTACTCCCTCAGGGCTCCATACCCCGAGCAGTACTTC
TRBD2 once TRBJ2-7 TRBV28 CASSIETSGRYEQYF TGTGCCAGCAGTATAGAGACTAGCGGGAGATACGAGCAGTACTTC
TRBD1 . TRBJ1-4 TRBV4-2 CASSQVPPGQGFFSTNEKLFF TGTGCCAGCAGCCAAGTTCCTCCGGGACAGGGTTTTTTTTCAACTAATGAAAAACTGTTTTTT
TRBD1 . TRBJ2-2 TRBV6-4 CASRDRQGSNTGELFF TGTGCCAGCCGAGATCGACAGGGGTCGAACACCGGGGAGCTGTTTTTT
. . TRBJ1-5 TRBV6-5 CATSETGQQPQHF TGTGCCACCTCTGAGACAGGCCAGCAGCCCCAGCATTTT
. . TRBJ1-6 TRBV5-1 CASSLAQGSSNSPLHF TGCGCCAGCAGCTTGGCCCAGGGTTCTTCCAATTCACCCCTCCACTTT
. . TRBJ1-5 TRBV30 CAWSVPTRNQPQHF TGTGCCTGGAGTGTACCAACTCGCAATCAGCCCCAGCATTTT
TRBD1 . TRBJ2-1 TRBV29-1 CSAGTGVHEQFF TGCAGCGCCGGGACAGGGGTCCATGAGCAGTTCTTC
. . TRBJ2-1 TRBV29-1 CSVSGGGDEQFF TGCAGCGTTAGCGGAGGAGGCGATGAGCAGTTCTTC
TRBD2 . TRBJ2-7 TRBV14 CASSQAFYGGSGHEQYF TGTGCCAGCAGCCAGGCCTTTTATGGCGGGAGCGGCCACGAGCAGTACTTC
. . TRBJ2-3 TRBV4-3 CASSQDFPLVGGIADTQYF TGCGCCAGCAGCCAAGATTTCCCCCTTGTGGGAGGAATCGCAGATACGCAGTATTTT
. . TRBJ1-1 TRBV11-2 CASSYNVAGGWNTEAFF TGTGCCAGCAGCTACAACGTGGCGGGGGGATGGAACACTGAAGCTTTCTTT
TRBD1 . TRBJ1-4 TRBV10-1 CASSRKGQRDEKLFF TGCGCCAGCAGTCGAAAGGGACAGAGGGATGAAAAACTGTTTTTT
TRBD2 . TRBJ2-2 TRBV15 CATSRDHGGAPGELFF TGTGCCACCAGCAGAGATCACGGGGGGGCCCCCGGGGAGCTGTTTTTT
TRBD2 . TRBJ2-1 TRBV7-8 CASSPTTSGSSEQFF TGTGCCAGCAGCCCCACGACTAGCGGGAGCTCTGAGCAGTTCTTC
TRBD2 . TRBJ2-7 TRBV9 CASSVSGAGTYEQYF TGTGCCAGCAGCGTAAGCGGGGCGGGAACCTACGAGCAGTACTTC
. . TRBJ2-7 TRBV5-1 CASSLATAYEQYF TGCGCCAGCAGCTTGGCGACAGCTTACGAGCAGTACTTC
. . TRBJ2-7 TRBV6-2/TRBV6-3 CASSYELGGSPYEQYF TGTGCCAGCAGTTACGAACTGGGGGGTTCCCCCTACGAGCAGTACTTC
. few TRBJ2-7 TRBV28 CASSLNSEQYF TGTGCCAGCAGTTTAAATAGCGAGCAGTACTTC
. few TRBJ2-7 TRBV4-2 CASSQDLRAGAYEQYF TGTGCCAGCAGCCAAGATCTCAGGGCAGGGGCGTACGAGCAGTACTTC
TRBD1 . TRBJ1-4 TRBV30 CAWSLTQGEKLFF TGTGCCTGGAGTTTAACACAGGGGGAAAAACTGTTTTTT
. . TRBJ2-7 TRBV5-6 CASSSGVTEQYF TGTGCCAGCAGCTCAGGGGTTACCGAGCAGTACTTC
TRBD2 . TRBJ2-7 TRBV5-1 CASSLTILAGEYYEQYF TGCGCCAGCAGCTTGACGATACTAGCGGGAGAATATTACGAGCAGTACTTC
. . TRBJ2-7 TRBV6-5 CASSYQITANEQYF TGTGCCAGCAGTTATCAAATTACAGCTAACGAGCAGTACTTC
. . TRBJ1-1 TRBV19 CASRQWGVMNTEAFF TGTGCCAGCCGCCAATGGGGGGTTATGAACACTGAAGCTTTCTTT
TRBD2 . TRBJ2-1 TRBV6-5 CASSYSISGGSHEQFF TGTGCCAGCAGTTACTCGATTAGCGGGGGATCTCATGAGCAGTTCTTC